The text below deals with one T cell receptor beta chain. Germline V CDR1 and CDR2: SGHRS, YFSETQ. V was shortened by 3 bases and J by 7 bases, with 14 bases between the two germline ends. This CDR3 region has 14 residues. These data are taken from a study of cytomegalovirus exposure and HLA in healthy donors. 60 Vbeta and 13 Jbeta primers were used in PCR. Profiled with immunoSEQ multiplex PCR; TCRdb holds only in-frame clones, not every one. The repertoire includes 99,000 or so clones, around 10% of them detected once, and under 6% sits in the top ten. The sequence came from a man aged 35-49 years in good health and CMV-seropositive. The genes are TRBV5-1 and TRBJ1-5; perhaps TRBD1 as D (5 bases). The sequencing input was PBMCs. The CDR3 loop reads CASSSQGLGQPQHF. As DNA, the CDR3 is TGCGCCAGCAGCTCTCAGGGATTGGGGCAGCCCCAGCATTTT.